This passage covers 23 T cell receptor beta chains from one sample sequenced in a study of control samples from healthy donors and cancer patients. Only in-frame clones appear in the TCRdb table, and some are missing; sequencing was by immunoSEQ multiplex PCR. In the table there are about 140,000 clones, about 90% of which are singletons. Material: blood. These receptors were taken from a man aged 18 to 29 in good health.

The chain couples TRBV7-2 to TRBJ1-2; possible D gene TRBD1, 5 bases. This CDR3 has 15 amino acids. The germline V gene encodes CDR1 SGHTA and CDR2 FQGNSA. V was shortened by 5 bases and J by 7 bases, with 20 bases between the two germline ends. In nucleotides, the CDR3 is TGTGCCAGCAGCCTGGGACTTCGGGAAGGAGGTGGCTACACCTTC. This encodes CASSLGLREGGGYTF.

This clone appeared once. The V and J genes are TRBV7-9 and TRBJ1-4, with D uncertain. The CDR3 totals 12 residues. Germline-derived CDR1 and CDR2 are SEHNR and FQNEAQ (reference sequence). Trimming pared 5 bases from V and 7 bases from J, leaving 8 bases between. The CDR3 loop reads CASSVRGEKLFF. The DNA for the CDR3 is TGTGCCAGCAGCGTAAGAGGTGAAAAACTGTTTTTT.

This chain links TRBV19 with TRBJ2-4, with D unresolved. This CDR3 is built from 15 residues. Germline CDR1 is LNHDA and CDR2 is SQIVND (reference sequence). Trimming pared 6 bases from V and 1 base from J, leaving 13 bases between. The CDR3 sequence is CASSTGSQAKNIQYF. CDR3 nucleotide sequence: TGTGCCAGTAGCACGGGCAGCCAGGCCAAAAACATTCAGTACTTC.

This rearrangement joins TRBV7-9 to TRBJ1-5; the D gene is possibly TRBD1 (6 bases). This CDR3 has 15 amino acids. Trimming pared 5 bases from V and 4 bases from J, leaving 15 bases between. From germline, CDR1 is SEHNR and CDR2 FQNEAQ (reference sequence). CDR3 sequence reads: CASSTDRTGNQPQHF. The CDR3 bases are TGTGCCAGCAGCACCGACAGGACGGGGAATCAGCCCCAGCATTTT.

The V gene is TRBV7-6, the J gene TRBJ1-1, with unresolved D. The V gene's germline CDR1 is SGHVS and CDR2 FNYEAQ. CDR3 size: 14 residues. V was shortened by 0 bases and J by 2 bases, with 7 bases between the two germline ends. The CDR3 loop is CASSLAHGNTEAFF. The CDR3 bases are TGTGCCAGCAGCTTAGCGCACGGCAACACTGAAGCTTTCTTT.

The CDR3 bases are TGTGCCAGCAGTTTCGAGAGCGGCATGAGGGAGACCCAGTACTTC. It encodes CASSFESGMRETQYF. This chain joins TRBV6-5 and TRBJ2-5; maybe TRBD2 (5 bases). The CDR3 length is 15 residues. The germline V gene encodes CDR1 MNHEY and CDR2 SVGAGI. The V end was cut by 4 bases, the J end by 5 bases, with 17 bases between.

The J gene is TRBJ1-5, the V gene TRBV30, with 8 bases that match TRBD1. Germline V CDR1 and CDR2: GTSNPN, SVGIG (reference sequence). The V and J ends lost 3 bases and 2 bases, in that order; junction bases with no gene match: 0. CDR3 length equals 13 residues. The CDR3 sequence: CAWRGQGNQPQHF. The DNA of the CDR3 is TGTGCCTGGAGGGGACAGGGCAATCAGCCCCAGCATTTT.

The rearrangement links TRBV5-1 to TRBJ1-5, with D perhaps matching TRBD1 (5 bases). The germline CDR1 and CDR2 sequences are SGHRS and YFSETQ. The CDR3 covers 14 residues. V was cut by 0 bases and J by 6 bases, with 10 bases left in between. The CDR3 nucleotides read TGCGCCAGCAGCTTGGGCGGGGGAGGTCAGCCCCAGCATTTT. This translates into CASSLGGGGQPQHF. The complete variable domain, with remaining parts taken from reference TRBV5-1 and TRBJ1-5, reads KAGVTQTPRYLIKTRGQQVTLSCSPISGHRSVSWYQQTPGQGLQFLFEYFSETQRNKGNFPGRFSGRQFSNSRSEMNVSTLELGDSALYLCASSLGGGGQPQHFGDGTRLSIL.

The rearrangement links TRBV13 to TRBJ2-5; D possibly corresponds to TRBD2 (5 bases). This CDR3 is built from 14 residues. From germline, CDR1 is PRHDT and CDR2 FYEKMQ (reference sequence). Trimming took off 1 base at V and 5 bases at J, with 11 bases between the two ends. The CDR3 loop reads CASSLDGGDETQYF. The CDR3 DNA is TGTGCCAGCAGCTTAGATGGAGGTGACGAGACCCAGTACTTC. Supplemented by reference TRBV13 and TRBJ2-5, the full variable domain reads AAGVIQSPRHLIKEKRETATLKCYPIPRHDTVYWYQQGPGQDPQFLISFYEKMQSDKGSIPDRFSAQQFSDYHSELNMSSLELGDSALYFCASSLDGGDETQYFGPGTRLLVL.

V and J are TRBV6-5 and TRBJ1-1; D is unclear. CDR3 length equals 14 residues. The germline V and J ends were trimmed by 6 bases and 4 bases, with 15 bases remaining between them. CDR1 is MNHEY, CDR2 SVGAGI, per germline. The DNA for the CDR3 is TGTGCCAGCAGGTATAGCAAACAAGGCACTGAAGCTTTCTTT. As protein: CASRYSKQGTEAFF.

The chain is built from TRBV3-1 (or the pseudogene TRBV3-2) and TRBJ1-2; weak D call: TRBD1 (6 bases). Germline V gives CDR1 LGHDT, CDR2 YNNKEL (reference sequence). Trimming removed 4 bases from V and 4 bases from J, with 19 bases in between. This CDR3 comprises 16 residues. CDR3 sequence: CASSRWRTGKSYGYTF. The CDR3 DNA reads TGTGCCAGCAGCCGGTGGCGTACAGGGAAATCCTATGGCTACACCTTC.

The chain recombines TRBV6-1 with TRBJ1-2; D is unclear. CDR1 MNHNS and CDR2 SASEGT come from the germline V gene. The CDR3 runs to 12 residues. Trimming shortened V by 1 base and J by 8 bases, and 8 bases separated the two germline ends. In nucleotides, the CDR3 is TGTGCCAGCAGTGAAGGAGTTCTAGGCTACACCTTC. Protein sequence: CASSEGVLGYTF.

This chain joins TRBV5-4 and TRBJ1-2; D may be TRBD1 (6 bases). Per germline, CDR1 SGHNT and CDR2 YYREEE (reference sequence). CDR3 size: 16 residues. V was clipped by 4 bases and J by 8 bases, with 24 bases between them. CDR3 in amino acids: CASSRAGTSGFGGYTF. CDR3 bases: TGTGCCAGCAGCAGAGCCGGGACATCGGGCTTTGGCGGCTACACCTTC.

CDR3 loop: CASSLDTGNAGNTIYF. In nucleotides, the CDR3 is TGTGCCAGCAGCTTAGATACGGGGAACGCTGGAAACACCATATATTTT. This rearrangement joins TRBV11-2 to TRBJ1-3; D gene uncertain. The germline gives CDR1 SGHAT, CDR2 FQNNGV. The CDR3 sequence is 16 residues long. The V end lost 0 bases, the J end lost 2 bases, and 11 bases lay between the germline ends.

The chain links TRBV25-1 to TRBJ1-4; 9 nucleotides match TRBD1. Germline V gives CDR1 MGHDK, CDR2 SYGVNS. CDR3 length equals 11 residues. V was clipped by 6 bases and J by 14 bases; unmatched bases: 4. For the CDR3, the DNA is TGTGCCAGCAGGTCGGACAGGGGTCTGTTTTTT. Its translation is CASRSDRGLFF.

This sequence joins TRBV4-1 and TRBJ1-2, with unresolved D. Germline CDR1 and CDR2: MGHRA and YSYEKL. CDR3 size: 15 residues. Trimming removed 2 bases from V and 2 bases from J, with 12 bases in between. The CDR3: CASSQSVGTNYGYTF. The CDR3 nucleotides read TGCGCCAGCAGCCAATCCGTAGGAACCAACTATGGCTACACCTTC.

This chain joins TRBV5-4 and TRBJ2-3; TRBD2 agrees at 11 bases. This CDR3 has 17 amino acids. J gave up 3 bases and V 1 base, and 7 bases lay outside the gene matches. Germline V gives CDR1 SGHNT, CDR2 YYREEE (reference sequence). The CDR3 coding sequence is TGTGCCAGCAGCTTGCGTAGCGGGGGGGCCTCGACAGATACGCAGTATTTT. Translated, it gives CASSLRSGGASTDTQYF.

The chain links TRBV5-4 to TRBJ1-4; D is undetermined. The germline CDR1 and CDR2 sequences are SGHNT and YYREEE (reference sequence). The CDR3 consists of 14 residues. V lost 0 bases and J lost 1, with 4 bases in between. The CDR3: CASSLAGTNEKLFF. The CDR3 bases are TGTGCCAGCAGCTTGGCAGGAACTAATGAAAAACTGTTTTTT.

The genes are TRBV29-1 and TRBJ1-1; D is unresolved. The CDR3 has 12 residues. CDR1 is SQVTM and CDR2 is ANQGSEA in the germline V gene. Trimming left V 5 bases short and J 4 bases short, with 11 bases between. Here the CDR3 DNA reads TGCAGCGTTAGACGGGTCGGCACTGAAGCTTTCTTT. Amino acids: CSVRRVGTEAFF.

The V gene is TRBV7-2, the J gene TRBJ1-5; a possible D gene is TRBD1 (5 bases). Trimming took 1 base from V and 7 from J, leaving 14 bases between them. Germline loops: CDR1 SGHTA, CDR2 FQGNSA. CDR3 length: 15 residues. In DNA form, the CDR3 reads TGTGCCAGCAGCTTAGATGGGTCAGGGCAACAGCCCCAGCATTTT. The encoded protein is CASSLDGSGQQPQHF. Combining the CDR3 with reference TRBV7-2 and TRBJ1-5 gives the whole variable domain GAGVSQSPSNKVTEKGKDVELRCDPISGHTALYWYRQSLGQGLEFLIYFQGNSAPDKSGLPSDRFSAERTGGSVSTLTIQRTQQEDSAVYLCASSLDGSGQQPQHFGDGTRLSIL.

The chain joins TRBV4-3 to TRBJ2-2; a possible D gene is TRBD1 (9 bases). The germline V and J ends were trimmed by 1 base and 5 bases, with 23 bases remaining between them. This CDR3 spans 19 amino acids. Germline V CDR1 and CDR2: LGHNA, YSLEER. This CDR3 is CASSQGQGVAGGLTGELFF. In DNA, the CDR3 is TGCGCCAGCAGCCAAGGACAGGGGGTTGCGGGGGGTTTAACCGGGGAGCTGTTTTTT.

The chain has TRBV30 and TRBJ2-7; D not certain. CDR1 and CDR2 (germline): GTSNPN, SVGIG (reference sequence). This CDR3 spans 13 amino acids. The V and J ends lost 3 bases and 6 bases respectively, with 15 bases between them. DNA of the CDR3: TGTGCCTGGAGCGCAAACTTAAGTGGCGAGCAGTACTTC. Protein: CAWSANLSGEQYF.

The chain carries TRBV12-2 and TRBJ1-2; the D call in the table, TRBD1, was not verified against the DNA. TRBV12-2 is noted as a pseudogene. There are 15 residues in the CDR3. The CDR3 reads CASRLSSGQAYGYTF. The CDR3 DNA sequence: TGTGCAAGTCGCTTATCATCAGGGCAGGCCTATGGCTACACCTTC.